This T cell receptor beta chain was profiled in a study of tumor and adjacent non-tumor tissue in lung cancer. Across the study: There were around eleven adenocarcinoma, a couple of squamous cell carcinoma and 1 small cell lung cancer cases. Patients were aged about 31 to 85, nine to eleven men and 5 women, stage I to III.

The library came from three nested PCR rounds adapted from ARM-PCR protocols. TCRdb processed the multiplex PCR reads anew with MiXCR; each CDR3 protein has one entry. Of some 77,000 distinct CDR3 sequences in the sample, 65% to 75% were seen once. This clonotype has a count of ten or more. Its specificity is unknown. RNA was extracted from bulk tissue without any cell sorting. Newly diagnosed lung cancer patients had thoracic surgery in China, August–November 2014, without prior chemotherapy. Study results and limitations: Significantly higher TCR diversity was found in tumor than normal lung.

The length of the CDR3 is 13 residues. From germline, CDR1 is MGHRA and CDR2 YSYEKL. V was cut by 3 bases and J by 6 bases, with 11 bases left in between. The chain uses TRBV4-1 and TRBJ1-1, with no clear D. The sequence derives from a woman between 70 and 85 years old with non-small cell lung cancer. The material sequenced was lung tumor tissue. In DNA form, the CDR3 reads TGCGCCAGCAGCCAGAACGGACTCTCTGAAGCTTTCTTT. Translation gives CASSQNGLSEAFF.